This paragraph covers one TCR beta chain sequence. Its antigen has not been determined. Base qualities were left out, and no much larger clone turns up one base away. Rearranged CDR3 beta regions were amplified from genomic DNA with multiplex V and J primers using the immunoSEQ TRB Survey service. To keep sequencing depth the same across samples, survey-level depth of up to 500,000 reads per sample was applied. The libraries were purified and pooled, then sequenced using Illumina technology. The study's own analysis went as follows. Productive clonality, sample overlap, pairwise scatters, CDR3 beta length, V/D/J gene usage and productiveness were all assessed with the immunoSEQ online tools. Alongside Shannon and Simpson indices, calculated diversity was computed as the number of unique rearrangements divided by total templates, multiplied by 100. Principal component analysis was performed on Z-score normalized data with the R prcomp function and the ggbiplot package. Morisita's index was used to quantify blood-rectal clonal overlap within each subject. TCRdb stores this immuneACCESS table with in-frame sequences only. Part of the clones is absent; in the studies checked, under half of the shortfall reflects unresolved V genes, and no reason is known for the rest. The V and J calls and clone size are taken from that table; D and trimming were inferred from the DNA. For this sample the table gives 36,000 or so clones, of which around 73% were detected only once. Around 0.76% of the sample goes to the ten largest clones.

During colonoscopy, one to two rectal pinch biopsies were obtained for research purposes. Before the diagnostic colonoscopy, none of the ulcerative colitis patients had been given any immunosuppressive medication. Before DNA was isolated, the rectal biopsies underwent proteinase K digestion. The Wizard kit (Promega) was used to extract genomic DNA from the blood and intestinal samples. The source of the sample is a study of pediatric ulcerative colitis (dated 2019 in TCRdb). The study in broad terms: Of the ulcerative colitis patients, over 5 had pancolitis and two had left-sided colitis, and histology in every patient was consistent with ulcerative colitis. Roughly nine newly diagnosed, treatment-naive pediatric ulcerative colitis patients and four non-IBD control children each provided paired blood and rectal samples. By Pediatric Ulcerative Colitis Activity Index, mild disease was classified in two patients, moderate disease in several and acute severe colitis in three. General findings and caveats noted by the study authors: T cells from blood may have been included in the rectal pinch biopsies, particularly in patients with overt colitis. Because repertoires came from total lymphocyte DNA, patterns in rare subsets such as regulatory T cells may not be reflected. For technical reasons, substantially fewer templates were yielded by the blood samples of two patients, and these blood samples were excluded from blood-rectal overlap analysis. Clonal overlap between a subject's own blood and rectum was significantly greater in ulcerative colitis patients than in controls, which suggests more T cell trafficking to inflamed tissue. Only a handful of individuals were included in the healthy control group, which was small. Rectal repertoire features separated controls, mild-moderate and acute severe colitis patients; acute severe colitis showed reduced rectal diversity due to clonal expansions. Two rectal CDR3 clonotypes were detected in all ulcerative colitis patients and were not detected in any of the controls.

In the germline V gene, CDR1 corresponds to MNHEY and CDR2 to SVGAGI. Counted from cysteine to phenylalanine, this CDR3 has 14 amino acids. The DNA shown is the 42-base CDR3, in frame from base 1. The V end loses 4 bases and the J end loses 1 base, and a stretch of 11 bases separates them. The TCR was taken from a boy aged 10-17 years with moderate ulcerative colitis. The specimen sequenced was gut tissue. Recombination linked TRBV6-5 to TRBJ2-7, with a tentative D gene TRBD2 over 5 matching bases. The sequenced DNA: TGTGCCAGCAGTTCCCCCGGGAAGTCCTACGAGCAGTACTTC. The translation is CASSSPGKSYEQYF.